This T cell receptor (beta chain) originates from a study of beta chain features in type 1 diabetes. The isolated RNA, all of it, was reverse transcribed, so expressed TCRB transcripts were what got sequenced. The protocol was immunoSEQ multiplex PCR, while the TCRdb copy is restricted to in-frame clones and leaves out a portion. The sample yields roughly 700,000 clones, about an eighth seen once. Sorting that relied on CD45RO/CCR7/CD25/CD127/CD95/CD27 yielded CD4+ naive, central memory, regulatory and stem cell-like memory cells. Overall study findings and caveats: A moderate, significant TCRB CDR3 shortening appeared in type 1 diabetes across four CD4+ subsets. Type 1 diabetes patients showed fewer insertions and more deletions at VDJ junctions. A PCR bias possibly favoring shorter templates would apply equally to patients and controls. TCRB repertoires of naive, central memory and Treg cells appeared more similar among patients than among healthy donors.

The germline CDR1 and CDR2 sequences are ENHRY and SYGVKD. Trimming pared 6 bases from V and 0 bases from J, leaving 14 bases between. CDR3 length equals 16 residues. This clone was seen a few times. What it binds is not known. The rearrangement links TRBV10-3 to TRBJ2-2; D is possibly TRBD1 or TRBD2 (5 bases each). The receptor's source is a man between 18 and 35 years old with type 1 diabetes. The sequencing input was naive CD4+ T cells from blood. The CDR3 DNA sequence: TGTGCCATCAGGCCTCCGGTGGGGGCGAACACCGGGGAGCTGTTTTTT. Translated: CAIRPPVGANTGELFF.